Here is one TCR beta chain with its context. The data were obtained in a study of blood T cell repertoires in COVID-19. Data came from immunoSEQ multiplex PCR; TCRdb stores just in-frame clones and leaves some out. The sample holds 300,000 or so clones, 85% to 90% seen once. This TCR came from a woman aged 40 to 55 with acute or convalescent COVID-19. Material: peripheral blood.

CDR3 DNA sequence: TGCGCCAGCAGCCAACCAGGACAGGACCTCCGGACCCAGTACTTC. It is translated as CASSQPGQDLRTQYF. The genes are TRBV4-1 and TRBJ2-5; 7 nucleotides line up with TRBD1. The V and J ends lost 2 bases and 7 bases, in that order; junction bases with no gene match: 10. The CDR3 consists of 15 residues. Looked up from germline, CDR1 is MGHRA and CDR2 is YSYEKL.